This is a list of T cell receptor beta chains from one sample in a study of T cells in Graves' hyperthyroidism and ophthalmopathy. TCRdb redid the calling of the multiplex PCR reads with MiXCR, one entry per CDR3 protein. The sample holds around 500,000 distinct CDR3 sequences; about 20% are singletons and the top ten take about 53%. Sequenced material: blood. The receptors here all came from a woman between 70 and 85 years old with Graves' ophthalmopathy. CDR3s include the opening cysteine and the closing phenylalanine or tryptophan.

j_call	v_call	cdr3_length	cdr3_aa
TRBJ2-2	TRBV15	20	CATSRDLLKWDSSNTGELFF
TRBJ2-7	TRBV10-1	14	CASSRDRGTYEQYF
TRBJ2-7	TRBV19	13	CASSITLPYEQYF
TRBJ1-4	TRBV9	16	CASSVDTGGSGEKLFF
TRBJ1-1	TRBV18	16	CASSPLQGAENTEAFF
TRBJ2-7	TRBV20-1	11	CSAPRPYEQYF
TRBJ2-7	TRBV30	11	CAWSEGGEQYF
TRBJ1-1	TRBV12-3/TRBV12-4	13	CASSTRPNTEAFF
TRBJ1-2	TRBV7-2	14	CASSLNRDNYGYTF
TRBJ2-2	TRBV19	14	CAIALNTNTGELFF
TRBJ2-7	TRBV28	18	CASSFLSGLAGGAYEQYF
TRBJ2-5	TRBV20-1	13	CSAGRGSQETQYF
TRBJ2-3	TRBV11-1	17	CASSPPASEGSADTQYF
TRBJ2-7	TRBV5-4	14	CASSLEGIGREQYF
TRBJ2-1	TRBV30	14	CAWSKVQGGYEQFF
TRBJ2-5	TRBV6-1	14	CASISVGEGETQYF
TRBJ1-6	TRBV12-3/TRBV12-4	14	CASSLSGVNSPLHF
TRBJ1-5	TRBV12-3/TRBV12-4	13	CASSLSHPSPQHF
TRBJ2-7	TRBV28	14	CASKGLAAAYEQYF
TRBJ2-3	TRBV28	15	CASSLFRESTDTQYF
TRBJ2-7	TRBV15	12	CATATGGHEQYF
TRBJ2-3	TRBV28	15	CASSPPSELTDTQYF
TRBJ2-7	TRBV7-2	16	CASSPPGQGVSYEQYF
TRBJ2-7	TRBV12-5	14	CASGPPGPSSEQYF
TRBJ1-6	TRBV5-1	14	CASSQDRVMSPLHF
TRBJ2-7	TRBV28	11	CAGGFIEEQYF
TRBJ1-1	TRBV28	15	CASSLTRGLVAEAFF
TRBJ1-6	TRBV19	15	CASCRQGLLNSPLHF
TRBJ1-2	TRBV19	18	CASSILTVTGITNYGYTF
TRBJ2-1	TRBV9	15	CASSVDRVTYNEQFF
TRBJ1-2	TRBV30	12	CANTGDFYGYTF
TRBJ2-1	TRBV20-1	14	CSARGGAQYNEQFF
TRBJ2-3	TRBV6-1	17	CASTDGGTSGMMGTQYF
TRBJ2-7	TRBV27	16	CASSFGRDYQSYEQYF
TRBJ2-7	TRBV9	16	CASSVDPDSGASEQYF
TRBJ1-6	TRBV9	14	CASSVDWSNSPLHF
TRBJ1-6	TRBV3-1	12	CASSQDAWNLHF
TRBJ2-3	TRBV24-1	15	CATSGQGGIADTQYF
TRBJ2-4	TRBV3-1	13	CASSHSGVDIQYF
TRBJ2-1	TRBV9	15	CASSFVGGALDEQFF
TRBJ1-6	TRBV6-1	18	CASSSSPVIIEGNSPLHF
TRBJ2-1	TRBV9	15	CASSAAGGAYNEQFF
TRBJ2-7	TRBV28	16	CASSLDGAQVSYEQYF
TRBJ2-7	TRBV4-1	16	CASSQEASGRAWEQYF
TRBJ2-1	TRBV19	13	CASSTGYGYEQFF
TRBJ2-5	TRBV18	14	CASRRTGYQETQYF
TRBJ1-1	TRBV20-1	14	CSASHPGRVTEAFF
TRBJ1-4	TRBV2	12	CASSQVYEKLFF
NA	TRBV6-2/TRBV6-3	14	CASSYRGRVYEQFF
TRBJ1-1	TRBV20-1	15	CSAHYDRGDDTEAFF
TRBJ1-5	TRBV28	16	CASSQTGLGGNQPQHF
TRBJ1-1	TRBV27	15	CASSLRTGSGTEAFF
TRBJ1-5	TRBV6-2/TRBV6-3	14	CASSLDGDHQPQHF
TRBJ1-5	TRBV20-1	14	CSARDPGSNQPQHF